These 15 T cell receptor beta chains originate from one sample sequenced in a study of control samples from healthy donors and cancer patients. The assay was immunoSEQ multiplex PCR, and TCRdb's table has in-frame clones only and misses some. The table records over 100,000 clones, over 75% of them present only once. The sequencing sample was made of blood. The source of these receptors is a human donor in good health. The donor label of this sample is uncertain.

The chain carries TRBV19 and TRBJ1-2, with 9 bases lining up with TRBD1. This CDR3 has 17 amino acids. Trimming cost V 5 bases and J 5 bases; bases outside gene matches: 15. Germline CDR1 reads LNHDA; CDR2 reads SQIVND (reference sequence). DNA of the CDR3: TGTGCCAGTAGTGATTCCTATTCCGGGACAGGGAAATATGGCTACACCTTC. It translates to CASSDSYSGTGKYGYTF. The complete variable domain, with remaining parts taken from reference TRBV19 and TRBJ1-2, reads DGGITQSPKYLFRKEGQNVTLSCEQNLNHDAMYWYRQDPGQGLRLIYYSQIVNDFQKGDIAEGYSVSREKKESFPLTVTSAQKNPTAFYLCASSDSYSGTGKYGYTFGSGTRLTVV.

This clone is a singleton in its sample. The rearrangement uses TRBV12-3 or TRBV12-4 and TRBJ2-4, with 7 bases matching TRBD2. V was clipped by 6 bases and J by 1 base; unmatched bases: 0. This CDR3 has 13 amino acids. CDR3 sequence: CASRREAKNIQYF. CDR3 DNA sequence: TGTGCCAGCAGGCGGGAGGCCAAAAACATTCAGTACTTC.

This chain uses TRBV30 with TRBJ1-6; D gene uncertain. The germline gives CDR1 GTSNPN, CDR2 SVGIG (reference sequence). V was clipped by 5 bases and J by 9 bases, with 14 bases between them. The CDR3 runs to 13 residues. CDR3 sequence reads: CAWELGGSSPLHF. The CDR3 nucleotides read TGTGCCTGGGAATTGGGTGGTTCTTCACCCCTCCACTTT.

The chain carries TRBV18 and TRBJ1-2, with TRBD1 matching over 9 bases. The CDR3 runs 16 residues. Germline CDR1 is KGHSH and CDR2 is LQKENI. With V trimmed by 3 bases and J by 4 bases, 9 bases remained unmatched. CDR3 sequence: CASSPGQGGTGYGYTF. The CDR3 nucleotides read TGTGCCAGCTCACCGGGACAGGGCGGAACTGGCTATGGCTACACCTTC.

V is TRBV6-6 and J is TRBJ2-3; 9 nucleotides align to TRBD2. Germline loops: CDR1 MNHNY, CDR2 SVGAGI (reference sequence). The CDR3 length is 14 residues. Trimming at V came to 6 bases and at J to 2 bases, leaving 3 bases not matched to a gene. The CDR3 sequence: CASRAGGVTDTQYF. The DNA of the CDR3 is TGTGCCAGCAGGGCGGGGGGGGTCACAGATACGCAGTATTTT.

CDR3 coding DNA: TGTGCCAGCAGTGGGGGGGTTGGACAGGGCTTTGAAAAACTGTTTTTT. It is translated as CASSGGVGQGFEKLFF. This rearrangement joins TRBV6-6 to TRBJ1-4; 8 nucleotides line up with TRBD1. The germline CDR1 and CDR2 sequences are MNHNY and SVGAGI (reference sequence). V gave up 5 bases and J gave up 7 bases; unmatched junction bases: 12. This CDR3 is built from 16 residues.

A remark on this clone: The sample carries other DNA sequences with the same CDR3. This chain connects TRBV12-3 or TRBV12-4 to TRBJ1-2; D call uncertain. V was clipped by 4 bases and J by 7 bases, with 10 bases between them. CDR3 length: 12 residues. The CDR3 spells CASSSRVGGYTF. CDR3 nucleotides: TGTGCCAGCAGTTCAAGGGTAGGTGGCTACACCTTC.

The J gene is TRBJ1-2, the V gene TRBV13; D unclear. V lost 5 bases and J lost 4, with 11 bases in between. Germline V CDR1 and CDR2: PRHDT, FYEKMQ (reference sequence). The CDR3 has 13 amino acids. CDR3 protein: CASSLRTAYGYTF. The CDR3 DNA reads TGTGCCAGCAGCCTACGGACCGCCTATGGCTACACCTTC.

The rearrangement links TRBV11-2 to TRBJ1-1, with a possible D match to TRBD1 (6 bases). The V gene lost 2 bases and the J gene lost 11 bases, with 15 bases spanning the gap. The CDR3 covers 13 residues. Germline V CDR1 and CDR2: SGHAT, FQNNGV. The CDR3 DNA sequence: TGTGCCAGCAGCTTAAGTCGGGGGGCTTGGGCTTTCTTT. Its translation is CASSLSRGAWAFF.

This clone was seen just once. The chain is built from TRBV24-1 and TRBJ2-1; 9 nucleotides align to TRBD1. Germline CDR1 is KGHDR and CDR2 is SFDVKD. V lost 3 bases, J lost 6 bases, and 8 bases stayed unmatched. The CDR3 has 16 residues. The DNA of the CDR3 is TGTGCCACCAGTGATGGGCCGGGACAGGGCGTCAATGAGCAGTTCTTC. It is translated as CATSDGPGQGVNEQFF.

The chain uses TRBV5-6 and TRBJ1-1; D call uncertain. Per the germline V gene, CDR1 is SGHDT and CDR2 is YYEEEE. Trimming took off 6 bases at V and 11 bases at J, with 17 bases between the two ends. The CDR3 is made up of 12 amino acids. The CDR3 sequence: CASIDTGGRAFF. The CDR3 bases are TGTGCCAGCATTGACACCGGCGGTAGGGCTTTCTTT.

V and J are TRBV24-1 and TRBJ2-5; D may correspond to TRBD1 or TRBD2 (7 bases each). From germline, CDR1 is KGHDR and CDR2 SFDVKD. The CDR3 sequence is 15 residues long. With 9 bases removed from V and 4 bases from J, the gap between germline ends came to 20 bases. The CDR3 DNA sequence: TGTGCCACCTCCTCAGGGGGGGCGTTAAGAGAGACCCAGTACTTC. This gives the protein CATSSGGALRETQYF.

This clone was seen only once. This chain connects TRBV6-6 to TRBJ2-2; perhaps TRBD2 as D (6 bases). Germline loops: CDR1 MNHNY, CDR2 SVGAGI (reference sequence). The V and J ends lost 2 bases and 7 bases respectively, with 8 bases between them. This CDR3 is built from 13 residues. This CDR3 is CASSYLEGGELFF. The CDR3 DNA sequence: TGTGCCAGCAGTTACCTGGAGGGCGGGGAGCTGTTTTTT.

This chain joins TRBV12-3 or TRBV12-4 and TRBJ2-1; the D is unclear. The CDR3 is 12 residues long. Trimming pared 8 bases from V and 4 bases from J, leaving 9 bases between. CDR3 DNA: TGTGCCAGCTCTAGGGCGTACAATGAGCAGTTCTTC. It specifies CASSRAYNEQFF.

V gene TRBV7-6 combines with J gene TRBJ1-4; D is possibly TRBD1 (6 bases). Per the germline V gene, CDR1 is SGHVS and CDR2 is FNYEAQ. The CDR3 is 15 amino acids. Trimming stripped 5 bases from V and 4 bases from J, with 14 bases between. The CDR3 DNA is TGTGCCAGCAGCCGGGACATTCGCGGTAATGAAAAACTGTTTTTT. It yields the protein CASSRDIRGNEKLFF.